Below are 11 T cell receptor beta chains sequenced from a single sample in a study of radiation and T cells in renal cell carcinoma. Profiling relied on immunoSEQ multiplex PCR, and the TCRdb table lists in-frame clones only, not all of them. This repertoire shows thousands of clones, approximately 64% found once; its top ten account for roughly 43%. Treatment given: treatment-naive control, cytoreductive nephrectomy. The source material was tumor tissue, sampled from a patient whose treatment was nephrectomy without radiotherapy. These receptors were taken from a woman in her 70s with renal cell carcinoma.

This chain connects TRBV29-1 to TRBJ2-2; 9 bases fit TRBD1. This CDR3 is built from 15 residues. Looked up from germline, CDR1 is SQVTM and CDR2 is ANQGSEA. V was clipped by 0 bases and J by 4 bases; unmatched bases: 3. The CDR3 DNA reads TGCAGCGTTGAAGAAGGACAGGGGAGCACCGGGGAGCTGTTTTTT. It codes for CSVEEGQGSTGELFF.

This CDR3 reads CASSNLGTANTEAFF. CDR3 DNA sequence: TGTGCCAGTAGTAATCTCGGGACGGCGAACACTGAAGCTTTCTTT. The gene calls are TRBV19 and TRBJ1-1, with D possibly being TRBD1 (5 bases). Trimming took off 4 bases at V and 1 base at J, with 13 bases between the two ends. CDR1 is LNHDA and CDR2 is SQIVND in the germline V gene (reference sequence). The CDR3 sequence is 15 residues long.

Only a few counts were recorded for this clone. Written as DNA, the CDR3 is TGTGCCATCAGTGGAGGCAGCAATGAGCAGTTCTTC. Translated: CAISGGSNEQFF. This chain connects TRBV10-3 to TRBJ2-1; D remains unclear. The CDR3 is 12 amino acids. V lost 4 bases to trimming and J lost 6 bases, with 7 bases between them. The germline V gene has CDR1 ENHRY and CDR2 SYGVKD.

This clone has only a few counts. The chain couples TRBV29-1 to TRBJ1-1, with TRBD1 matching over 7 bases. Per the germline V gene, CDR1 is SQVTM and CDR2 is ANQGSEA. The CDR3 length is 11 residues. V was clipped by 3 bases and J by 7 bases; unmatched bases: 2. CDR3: CSVDRQGEAFF. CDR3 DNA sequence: TGCAGCGTTGATCGACAGGGTGAAGCTTTCTTT.

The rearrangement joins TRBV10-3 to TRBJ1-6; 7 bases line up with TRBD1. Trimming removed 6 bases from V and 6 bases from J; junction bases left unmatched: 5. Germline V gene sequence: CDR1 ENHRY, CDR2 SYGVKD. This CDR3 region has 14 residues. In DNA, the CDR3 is TGTGCCATCAGCCAGGGGGGTTCTAATTCACCCCTCCACTTT. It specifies CAISQGGSNSPLHF.

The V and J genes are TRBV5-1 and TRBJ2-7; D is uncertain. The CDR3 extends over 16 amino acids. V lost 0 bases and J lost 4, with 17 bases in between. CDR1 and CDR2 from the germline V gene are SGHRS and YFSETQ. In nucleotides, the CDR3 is TGCGCCAGCAGCTTGGGACCCCCGTCGGTTATTTACGAGCAGTACTTC. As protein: CASSLGPPSVIYEQYF.

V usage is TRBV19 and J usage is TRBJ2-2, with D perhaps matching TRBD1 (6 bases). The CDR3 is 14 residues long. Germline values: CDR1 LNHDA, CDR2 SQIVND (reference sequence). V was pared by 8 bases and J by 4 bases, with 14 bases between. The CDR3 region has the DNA TGTGCCAGTGCCGATTGGGGGCCCACCGGGGAGCTGTTTTTT. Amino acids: CASADWGPTGELFF.

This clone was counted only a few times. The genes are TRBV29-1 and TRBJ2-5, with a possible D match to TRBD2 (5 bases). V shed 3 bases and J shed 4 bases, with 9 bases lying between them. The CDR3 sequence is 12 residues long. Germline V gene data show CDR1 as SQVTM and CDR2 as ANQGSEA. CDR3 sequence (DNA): TGCAGCGTTGATCGGGGAAGAGAGACCCAGTACTTC. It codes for CSVDRGRETQYF.

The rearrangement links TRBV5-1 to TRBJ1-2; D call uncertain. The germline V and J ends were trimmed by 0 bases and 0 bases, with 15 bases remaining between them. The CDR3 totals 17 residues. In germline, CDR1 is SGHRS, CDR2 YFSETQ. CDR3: CASSLARFSGANYGYTF. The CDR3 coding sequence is TGCGCCAGCAGCTTGGCTAGGTTTAGCGGGGCTAACTATGGCTACACCTTC.

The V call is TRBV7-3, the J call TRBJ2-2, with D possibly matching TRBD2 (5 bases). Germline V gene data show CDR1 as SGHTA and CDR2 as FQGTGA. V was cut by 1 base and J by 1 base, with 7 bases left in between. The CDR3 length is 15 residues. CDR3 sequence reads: CASSLSGGNTGELFF. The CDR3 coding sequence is TGTGCCAGCAGCTTAAGTGGAGGGAACACCGGGGAGCTGTTTTTT.

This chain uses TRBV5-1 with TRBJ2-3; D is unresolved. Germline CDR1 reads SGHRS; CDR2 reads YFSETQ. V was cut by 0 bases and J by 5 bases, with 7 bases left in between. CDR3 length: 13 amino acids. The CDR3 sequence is CASSLAYLDTQYF. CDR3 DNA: TGCGCCAGCAGCTTGGCCTATTTAGATACGCAGTATTTT.